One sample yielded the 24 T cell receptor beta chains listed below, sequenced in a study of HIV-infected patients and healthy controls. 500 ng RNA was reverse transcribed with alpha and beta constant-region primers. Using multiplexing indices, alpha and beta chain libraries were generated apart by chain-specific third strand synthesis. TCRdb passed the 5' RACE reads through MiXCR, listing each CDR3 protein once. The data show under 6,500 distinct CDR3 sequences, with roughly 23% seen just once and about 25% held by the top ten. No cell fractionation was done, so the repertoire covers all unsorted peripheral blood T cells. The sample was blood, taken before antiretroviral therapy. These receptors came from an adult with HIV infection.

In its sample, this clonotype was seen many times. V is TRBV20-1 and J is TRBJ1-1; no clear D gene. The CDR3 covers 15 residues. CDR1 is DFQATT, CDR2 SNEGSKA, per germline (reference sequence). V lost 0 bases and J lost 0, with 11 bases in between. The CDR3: CSARDKGRLNTEAFF. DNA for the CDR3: TGCAGTGCTAGAGATAAAGGACGGTTGAACACTGAAGCTTTCTTT.

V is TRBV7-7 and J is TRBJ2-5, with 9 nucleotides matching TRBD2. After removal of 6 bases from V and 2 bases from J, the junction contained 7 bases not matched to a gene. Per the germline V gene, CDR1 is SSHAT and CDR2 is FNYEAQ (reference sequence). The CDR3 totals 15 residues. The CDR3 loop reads CASSRGLARQETQYF. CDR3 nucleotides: TGTGCCAGCAGTCGCGGACTAGCGCGACAAGAGACCCAGTACTTC.

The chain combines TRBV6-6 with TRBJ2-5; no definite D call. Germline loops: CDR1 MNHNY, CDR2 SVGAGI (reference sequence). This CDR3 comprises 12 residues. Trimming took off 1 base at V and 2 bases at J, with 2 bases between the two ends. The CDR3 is CASSYLQETQYF. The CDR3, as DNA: TGTGCCAGCAGTTACTTGCAAGAGACCCAGTACTTC.

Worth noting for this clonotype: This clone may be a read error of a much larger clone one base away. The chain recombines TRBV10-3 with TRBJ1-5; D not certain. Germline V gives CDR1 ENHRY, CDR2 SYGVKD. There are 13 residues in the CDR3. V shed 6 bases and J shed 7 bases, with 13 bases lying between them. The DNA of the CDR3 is TGTGCCATCAGCGGCAGGCCAAAACAGCCCCAGCATTTT. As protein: CAISGRPKQPQHF.

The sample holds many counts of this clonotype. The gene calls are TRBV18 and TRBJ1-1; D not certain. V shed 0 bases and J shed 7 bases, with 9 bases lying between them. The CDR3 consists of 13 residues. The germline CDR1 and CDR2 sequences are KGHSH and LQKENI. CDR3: CASSPPSPFEAFF. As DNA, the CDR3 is TGTGCCAGCTCACCACCGAGTCCTTTTGAAGCTTTCTTT.

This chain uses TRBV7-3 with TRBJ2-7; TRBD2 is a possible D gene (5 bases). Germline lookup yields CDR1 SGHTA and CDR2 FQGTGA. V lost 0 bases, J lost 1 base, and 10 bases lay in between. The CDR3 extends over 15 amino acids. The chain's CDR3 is CASSLTGRASYEQYF. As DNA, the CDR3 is TGTGCCAGCAGCTTAACGGGGAGAGCATCCTACGAGCAGTACTTC.

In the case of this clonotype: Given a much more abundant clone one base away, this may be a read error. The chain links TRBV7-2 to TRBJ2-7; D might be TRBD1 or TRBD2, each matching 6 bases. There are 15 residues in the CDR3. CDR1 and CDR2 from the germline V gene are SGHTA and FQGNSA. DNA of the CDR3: TGTGCCATCAGCTTAGCGCCCCCGGGGGCGGGCGAGCAGTACTTC. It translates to CAISLAPPGAGEQYF.

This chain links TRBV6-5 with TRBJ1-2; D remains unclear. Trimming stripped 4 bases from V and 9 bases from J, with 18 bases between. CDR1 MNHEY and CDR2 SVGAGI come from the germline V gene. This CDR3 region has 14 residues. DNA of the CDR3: TGTGCCAGCAGTTCAACGGTCAGAGGGAATTGCTACACCTTC. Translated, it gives CASSSTVRGNCYTF.

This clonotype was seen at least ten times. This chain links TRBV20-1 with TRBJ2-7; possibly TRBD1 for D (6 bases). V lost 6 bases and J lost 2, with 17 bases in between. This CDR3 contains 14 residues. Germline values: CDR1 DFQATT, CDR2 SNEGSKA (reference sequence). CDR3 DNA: TGCAGTGCCCCGAGGGCAGGGGAAACCTACGAGCAGTACTTC. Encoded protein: CSAPRAGETYEQYF.

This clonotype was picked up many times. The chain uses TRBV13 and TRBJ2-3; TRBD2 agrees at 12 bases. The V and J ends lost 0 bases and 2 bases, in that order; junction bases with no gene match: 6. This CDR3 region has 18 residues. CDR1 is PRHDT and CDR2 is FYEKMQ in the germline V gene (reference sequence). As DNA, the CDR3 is TGTGCCAGCAGCTTAGGGACTAGCGGGGGTTCTGTCACAGATACGCAGTATTTT. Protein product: CASSLGTSGGSVTDTQYF.

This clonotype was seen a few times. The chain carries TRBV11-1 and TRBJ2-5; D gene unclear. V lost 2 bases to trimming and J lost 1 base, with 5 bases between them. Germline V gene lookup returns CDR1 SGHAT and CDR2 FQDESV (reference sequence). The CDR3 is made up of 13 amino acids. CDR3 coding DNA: TGTGCCAGCAGCTTAATCCTCCAAGAGACCCAGTACTTC. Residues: CASSLILQETQYF.

For the CDR3, the DNA is TGTGCCAGCAGTCTGACCCCGGGACAGCAAGAGACCCAGTACTTC. Translating it yields CASSLTPGQQETQYF. The chain carries TRBV27 and TRBJ2-5; TRBD1 aligns across 7 bases. The V gene end was trimmed by 5 bases and the J gene end by 2 bases; junction bases not matched to a gene: 8. The germline CDR1 and CDR2 sequences are MNHEY and SMNVEV (reference sequence). This CDR3 is 15 amino acids long.

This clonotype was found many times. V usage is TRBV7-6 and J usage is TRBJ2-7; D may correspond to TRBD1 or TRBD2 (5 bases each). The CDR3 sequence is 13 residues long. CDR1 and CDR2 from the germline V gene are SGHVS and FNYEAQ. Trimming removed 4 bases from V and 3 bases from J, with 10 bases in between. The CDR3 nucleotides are TGTGCCAGCAGCTCGGGACCGAACTACGAGCAGTACTTC. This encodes CASSSGPNYEQYF.

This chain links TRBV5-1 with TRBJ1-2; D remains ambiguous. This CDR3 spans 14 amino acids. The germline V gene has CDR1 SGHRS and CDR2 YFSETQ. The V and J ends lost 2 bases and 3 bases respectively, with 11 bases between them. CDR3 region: CASSFNSGDYGYTF. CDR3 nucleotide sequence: TGCGCCAGCAGCTTTAACAGCGGAGACTATGGCTACACCTTC.

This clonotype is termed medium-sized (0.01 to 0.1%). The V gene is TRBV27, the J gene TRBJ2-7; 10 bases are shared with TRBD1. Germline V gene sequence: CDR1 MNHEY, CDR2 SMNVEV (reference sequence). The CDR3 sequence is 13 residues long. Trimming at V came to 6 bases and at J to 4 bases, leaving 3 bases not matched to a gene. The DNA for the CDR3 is TGTGCCAGCAGCAGGGGACAGGGGTACGAGCAGTACTTC. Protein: CASSRGQGYEQYF.

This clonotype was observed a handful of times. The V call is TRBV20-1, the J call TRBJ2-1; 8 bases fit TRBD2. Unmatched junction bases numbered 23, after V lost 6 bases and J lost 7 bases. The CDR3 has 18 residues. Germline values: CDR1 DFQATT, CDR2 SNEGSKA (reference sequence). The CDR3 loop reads CSAPSASRLGGALNEQFF. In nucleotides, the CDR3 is TGCAGTGCGCCGAGTGCGAGTCGCCTCGGGGGGGCACTTAATGAGCAGTTCTTC.

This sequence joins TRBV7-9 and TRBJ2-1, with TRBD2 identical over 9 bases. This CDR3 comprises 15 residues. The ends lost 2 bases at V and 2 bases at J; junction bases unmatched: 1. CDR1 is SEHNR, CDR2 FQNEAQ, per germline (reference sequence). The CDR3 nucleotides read TGTGCCAGCAGCTTATTAGCGGGGGCCTACAATGAGCAGTTCTTC. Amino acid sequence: CASSLLAGAYNEQFF.

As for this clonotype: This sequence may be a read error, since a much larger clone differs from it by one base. This CDR3 reads CASSKVSRVYGYTF. As DNA, the CDR3 is TGTGCCAGCAGCAAAGTCAGCAGGGTGTATGGCTACACCTTC. J is TRBJ1-2 and V is TRBV3-1, with a weak D call TRBD1 (5 bases). Germline V gives CDR1 LGHDT, CDR2 YNNKEL (reference sequence). This CDR3 is 14 amino acids long. Trimming took 5 bases from V and 5 from J, leaving 15 bases between them.

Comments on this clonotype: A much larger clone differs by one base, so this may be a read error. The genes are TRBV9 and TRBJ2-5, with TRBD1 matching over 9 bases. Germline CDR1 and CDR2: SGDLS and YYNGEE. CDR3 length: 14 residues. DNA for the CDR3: TGTGCCAGCCGGCGGGGGACAGGGCAAGAGACCAAGTACTTC. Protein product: CASRRGTGQETKYF.

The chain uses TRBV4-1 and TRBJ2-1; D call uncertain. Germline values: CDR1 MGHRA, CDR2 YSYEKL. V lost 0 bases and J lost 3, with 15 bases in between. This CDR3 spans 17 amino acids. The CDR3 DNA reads TGCGCCAGCAGCCAAGATGGGGTGGATCAATTCTACAATGAGCAGTTCTTC. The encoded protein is CASSQDGVDQFYNEQFF.

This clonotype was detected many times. The CDR3 reads CASSQELNTEAFF. CDR3 DNA sequence: TGTGCCAGCAGCCAAGAGCTGAACACTGAAGCTTTCTTT. The genes are TRBV3-1 and TRBJ1-1; D gene ambiguous. Trimming removed 0 bases from V and 0 bases from J, with 2 bases in between. This CDR3 has 13 amino acids. Germline assignment: CDR1 LGHDT and CDR2 YNNKEL (reference sequence).

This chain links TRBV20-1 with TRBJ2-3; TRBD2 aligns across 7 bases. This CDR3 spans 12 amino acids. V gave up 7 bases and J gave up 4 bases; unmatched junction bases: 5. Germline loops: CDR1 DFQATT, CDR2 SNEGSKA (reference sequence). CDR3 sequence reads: CSGGGGSDTQYF. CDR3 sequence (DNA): TGCAGTGGGGGCGGGGGTTCAGATACGCAGTATTTT.

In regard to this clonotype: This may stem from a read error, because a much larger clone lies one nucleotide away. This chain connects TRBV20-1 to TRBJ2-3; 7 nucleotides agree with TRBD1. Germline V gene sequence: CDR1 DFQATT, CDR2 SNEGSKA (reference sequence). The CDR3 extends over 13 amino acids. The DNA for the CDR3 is TGCAGACTCACGACAGGGTCCACAGATACGCAGTATTTT. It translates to CRLTTGSTDTQYF.

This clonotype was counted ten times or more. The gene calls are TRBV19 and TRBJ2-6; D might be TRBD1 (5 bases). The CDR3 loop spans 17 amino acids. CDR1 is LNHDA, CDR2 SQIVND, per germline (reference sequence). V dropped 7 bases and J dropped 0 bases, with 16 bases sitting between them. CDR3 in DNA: TGTGCCAGTACCCCAGACAGTGAACGCTCTGGGGCCAACGTCCTGACTTTC. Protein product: CASTPDSERSGANVLTF.